These 29 T cell receptor beta chains share one sample of origin, sequenced in a study of cytomegalovirus exposure and HLA in healthy donors. 60 Vbeta and 13 Jbeta primers were used in PCR. Repertoires were generated with immunoSEQ multiplex PCR, while TCRdb's copy carries only in-frame clones and drops some. Among approximately 160,000 clones listed, roughly 80% were seen once. The sample taken for sequencing was PBMCs. These receptor sequences come from a human donor in good health.

This sequence joins TRBV7-2 and TRBJ1-1; D ambiguous. Germline CDR1 reads SGHTA; CDR2 reads FQGNSA. Trimming left V 2 bases short and J 5 bases short, with 9 bases between. This CDR3 has 13 residues. The CDR3 here is CASSLQRETEAFF. Here the CDR3 DNA reads TGTGCCAGCAGCTTACAGAGGGAAACTGAAGCTTTCTTT.

This chain links TRBV9 with TRBJ2-7; tentatively, D is TRBD1 (6 bases). The CDR3 spans 14 residues. CDR1 is SGDLS, CDR2 YYNGEE, per germline. Trimming shortened V by 5 bases and J by 7 bases, and 19 bases separated the two germline ends. CDR3 in amino acids: CASRRGTGFGEQYF. As DNA, the CDR3 is TGTGCCAGCAGGAGGGGGACCGGGTTTGGGGAGCAGTACTTC.

CDR3 sequence: CSATIFETQYF. The CDR3 region has the DNA TGCAGCGCCACTATTTTTGAGACCCAGTACTTC. The chain has TRBV29-1 and TRBJ2-5; D gene uncertain. V was shortened by 7 bases and J by 5 bases, with 11 bases between the two germline ends. The CDR3 length is 11 residues. Germline CDR1 and CDR2: SQVTM and ANQGSEA. The complete variable domain, with remaining parts taken from reference TRBV29-1 and TRBJ2-5, reads SAVISQKPSRDICQRGTSLTIQCQVDSQVTMMFWYRQQPGQSLTLIATANQGSEATYESGFVIDKFPISRPNLTFSTLTVSNMSPEDSSIYLCSATIFETQYFGPGTRLLVL.

V is TRBV6-6 and J is TRBJ2-1; D might be TRBD1 (5 bases). Trimming stripped 3 bases from V and 6 bases from J, with 12 bases between. The CDR3 loop spans 14 amino acids. CDR1 is MNHNY and CDR2 is SVGAGI in the germline V gene (reference sequence). Written as DNA, the CDR3 is TGTGCCAGCAGTTATGGACACCCGGGCAATGAGCAGTTCTTC. Its translation: CASSYGHPGNEQFF.

The chain is built from TRBV29-1 and TRBJ1-5; D gene uncertain. The CDR3 totals 15 residues. Germline CDR1 and CDR2: SQVTM and ANQGSEA. V lost 6 bases to trimming and J lost 5 bases, with 20 bases between them. CDR3 DNA: TGCAGCGTAAAGTCGTCGGCGGCCCGAGATCAGCCCCAGCATTTT. Residues: CSVKSSAARDQPQHF.

V is TRBV2 and J is TRBJ1-1; D gene unclear. The CDR3 spans 17 residues. Between the trimmed V and J ends, which lost 2 bases and 0 bases, there was a span of 16 bases. CDR1 and CDR2 (germline): SNHLY, FYNNEI. For the CDR3, the DNA is TGTGCCAGCAGTGAAACGCTTCGTGGCAGAATGAACACTGAAGCTTTCTTT. This encodes CASSETLRGRMNTEAFF.

The J gene is TRBJ2-7, the V gene TRBV11-3; D is unclear. There are 13 residues in the CDR3. CDR1 is SGHNT and CDR2 is YENEEA in the germline V gene. V lost 0 bases and J 8 bases, leaving 11 bases between the germline ends. The CDR3 DNA reads as TGTGCCAGCAGCTTAGATTCGGGTAATCAGCAGTACTTC. This sequence encodes CASSLDSGNQQYF.

This clone has just one count. The chain combines TRBV11-3 with TRBJ1-2; D remains unclear. The germline gives CDR1 SGHNT, CDR2 YENEEA. Between the trimmed V and J ends, which lost 0 bases and 0 bases, there was a span of 5 bases. The length of the CDR3 is 14 residues. The CDR3 region is CASSLDPTNYGYTF. The CDR3 DNA sequence: TGTGCCAGCAGCTTAGATCCCACTAACTATGGCTACACCTTC.

The V and J genes are TRBV6-6 and TRBJ2-7; 7 nucleotides match TRBD1. The germline CDR1 and CDR2 sequences are MNHNY and SVGAGI (reference sequence). The CDR3 sequence is 14 residues long. Trimming removed 4 bases from V and 3 bases from J; junction bases left unmatched: 6. CDR3 DNA: TGTGCCAGCAGTTTCGGGACAGTCAACTACGAGCAGTACTTC. Encoded protein: CASSFGTVNYEQYF.

The rearrangement joins TRBV19 to TRBJ1-2, with 7 bases lining up with TRBD1. The CDR3 runs 14 residues. From germline, CDR1 is LNHDA and CDR2 SQIVND (reference sequence). J gave up 4 bases and V 3 bases, and 5 bases lay outside the gene matches. CDR3 residues: CASSIHRGGYGYTF. The CDR3 coding sequence is TGTGCCAGTAGTATTCACAGGGGAGGCTATGGCTACACCTTC.

The chain uses TRBV6-5 and TRBJ1-6; TRBD1 matches 10 bases. The V gene end was trimmed by 1 base and the J gene end by 8 bases; junction bases not matched to a gene: 2. The CDR3 is 15 residues long. CDR1 is MNHEY and CDR2 is SVGAGI in the germline V gene. The CDR3 coding sequence is TGTGCCAGCAGTTACTATGGGACAGGGGATTCACCCCTCCACTTT. It translates to CASSYYGTGDSPLHF.

This rearrangement joins TRBV14 to TRBJ2-3, with 8 bases fitting TRBD2. CDR3 length: 16 residues. Germline V CDR1 and CDR2: SGHDN, FVKESK. V gave up 5 bases and J gave up 6 bases; unmatched junction bases: 13. CDR3 sequence (DNA): TGTGCCAGCAGCTCTATCGCGGGGGGTGTTCAGGATACGCAGTATTTT. Translated, it gives CASSSIAGGVQDTQYF.

This chain connects TRBV5-4 to TRBJ2-5; the match to TRBD2 covers 9 bases. Germline loops: CDR1 SGHNT, CDR2 YYREEE (reference sequence). Unmatched junction bases numbered 14, after V lost 9 bases and J lost 5 bases. This CDR3 has 15 amino acids. Written as DNA, the CDR3 is TGTGCCACGGGACTAGCATTATCATCGGGGGAGACCCAGTACTTC. Protein: CATGLALSSGETQYF.

Only one count was recorded for this clone. The CDR3, as DNA: TGTGCCAGTAGTATAGAAAGGGGGCGGGAAAAACTGTTTTTT. This translates into CASSIERGREKLFF. The gene calls are TRBV19 and TRBJ1-4; 7 bases agree with TRBD1. The CDR3 runs to 14 residues. The ends lost 0 bases at V and 8 bases at J; junction bases unmatched: 3. Germline V lookup: CDR1 LNHDA, CDR2 SQIVND (reference sequence).

CDR3: CASSDLNEQFF. CDR3 nucleotides: TGTGCCAGCAGTGACCTCAATGAGCAGTTCTTC. The rearrangement joins TRBV6-1 to TRBJ2-1; D gene unclear. V was trimmed by 3 bases and J by 6 bases, leaving 3 bases between them. The CDR3 consists of 11 residues. The germline gives CDR1 MNHNS, CDR2 SASEGT.

The CDR3 DNA reads as TGTGCCAGCAGTGAACTTATAGGCTACACCTTC. It encodes CASSELIGYTF. This chain joins TRBV6-1 and TRBJ1-2; D not certain. There are 11 residues in the CDR3. V was clipped by 2 bases and J by 8 bases, with 6 bases between them. Germline V gives CDR1 MNHNS, CDR2 SASEGT.

This clone turned up a few times. The chain links TRBV13 to TRBJ1-2, with TRBD1 identical over 9 bases. The germline V gene has CDR1 PRHDT and CDR2 FYEKMQ (reference sequence). CDR3 length: 14 amino acids. Trimming at V came to 5 bases and at J to 4 bases, leaving 5 bases not matched to a gene. The CDR3 sequence is CASSPGTGSYGYTF. The CDR3 nucleotides are TGTGCCAGCAGCCCCGGGACAGGGAGCTATGGCTACACCTTC.

This clone has just one count. The chain joins TRBV2 to TRBJ2-7, with a weak D call TRBD2 (5 bases). Germline V lookup: CDR1 SNHLY, CDR2 FYNNEI. This CDR3 has 12 amino acids. Trimming removed 7 bases from V and 5 bases from J, with 12 bases in between. CDR3 loop: CASKAGGNEQYF. CDR3 nucleotide sequence: TGTGCCAGCAAAGCAGGAGGTAACGAGCAGTACTTC.

This chain joins TRBV9 and TRBJ1-1; D not resolved. Germline CDR1 is SGDLS and CDR2 is YYNGEE. The CDR3 sequence is 15 residues long. Trimming took 4 bases from V and 7 from J, leaving 20 bases between them. The CDR3 spells CASSPGNSVDYEAFF. In DNA form, the CDR3 reads TGTGCCAGCAGCCCGGGGAATAGCGTCGATTATGAAGCTTTCTTT.

The chain recombines TRBV5-4 with TRBJ2-7; a possible D gene is TRBD1 (6 bases). The V and J ends lost 4 bases and 4 bases respectively, with 9 bases between them. CDR1 SGHNT and CDR2 YYREEE come from the germline V gene (reference sequence). This CDR3 has 12 residues. CDR3 DNA: TGTGCCAGCAGCACCGACAGGTACGAGCAGTACTTC. Its protein product is CASSTDRYEQYF.

The chain links TRBV9 to TRBJ2-7; 8 nucleotides align to TRBD2. Unmatched junction bases numbered 18, after V lost 4 bases and J lost 9 bases. The CDR3 sequence is 16 residues long. Germline CDR1 is SGDLS and CDR2 is YYNGEE. The CDR3 DNA reads as TGTGCCAGCAGCTCTACCACTGTGCGGGGGGCCGGGGTGCAGTACTTC. It specifies CASSSTTVRGAGVQYF.

J is TRBJ1-5 and V is TRBV7-2; no definite D call. Germline-derived CDR1 and CDR2 are SGHTA and FQGNSA. The CDR3 extends over 13 amino acids. The V gene lost 6 bases and the J gene lost 7 bases, with 13 bases spanning the gap. The CDR3 DNA reads as TGTGCCAGCAGGATGGAGGCAGGACAGCCCCAGCATTTT. Translating it yields CASRMEAGQPQHF.

This rearrangement joins TRBV7-8 to TRBJ2-2; the D gene is possibly TRBD2 (6 bases). Germline-derived CDR1 and CDR2 are SGHVS and FQNEAQ. The CDR3 has 16 amino acids. V gave up 3 bases and J gave up 2 bases, with 13 bases separating them. CDR3 DNA sequence: TGTGCCAGCAGCTTGATTAGCGGAAAAAACACCGGGGAGCTGTTTTTT. It translates to CASSLISGKNTGELFF.

The CDR3 spells CASSLAGRQETQYF. In DNA form, the CDR3 reads TGCGCCAGCAGCTTGGCAGGCCGACAAGAGACCCAGTACTTC. This chain uses TRBV5-1 with TRBJ2-5; D remains unclear. Trimming removed 0 bases at V and 2 bases at J, with 8 bases between. The length of the CDR3 is 14 residues. Germline CDR1 reads SGHRS; CDR2 reads YFSETQ.

This clone was seen once. V gene TRBV11-2 combines with J gene TRBJ2-7, with a possible D match to TRBD1 (6 bases). The germline CDR1 and CDR2 sequences are SGHAT and FQNNGV. V lost 0 bases and J 3 bases, leaving 12 bases between the germline ends. The CDR3 runs 15 residues. CDR3 nucleotide sequence: TGTGCCAGCAGCTTAGAAACAGGGTACATCTACGAGCAGTACTTC. Amino acid sequence: CASSLETGYIYEQYF.

The chain has TRBV10-2 and TRBJ1-4, with 7 bases aligning to TRBD1. CDR1 is WSHSY and CDR2 is SAAADI in the germline V gene. Trimming cost V 5 bases and J 8 bases; bases outside gene matches: 11. CDR3 length equals 15 residues. The CDR3 DNA sequence: TGCGCCAGCAGTACAAGACAGGGTCGAGACGAAAAACTGTTTTTT. It yields the protein CASSTRQGRDEKLFF.

The chain employs TRBV7-2 and TRBJ2-3, with 10 bases aligning to TRBD2. Per the germline V gene, CDR1 is SGHTA and CDR2 is FQGNSA. This CDR3 has 19 residues. V lost 3 bases to trimming and J lost 0 bases; unmatched junction nucleotides: 12. CDR3 nucleotide sequence: TGTGCCAGCAGCTTCCCTGGCTCTAGCGGGGGATGGAGCACAGATACGCAGTATTTT. Residues: CASSFPGSSGGWSTDTQYF. Drawing the rest from reference TRBV7-2 and TRBJ2-3, the complete variable domain is GAGVSQSPSNKVTEKGKDVELRCDPISGHTALYWYRQSLGQGLEFLIYFQGNSAPDKSGLPSDRFSAERTGGSVSTLTIQRTQQEDSAVYLCASSFPGSSGGWSTDTQYFGPGTRLTVL.

The V and J genes are TRBV19 and TRBJ1-2; 9 bases match TRBD1. There are 14 residues in the CDR3. The germline V gene has CDR1 LNHDA and CDR2 SQIVND (reference sequence). V dropped 1 base and J dropped 7; count of bases not matched to a gene: 4. The CDR3 reads CASSIGGTGFGYTF. DNA of the CDR3: TGTGCCAGTAGTATAGGCGGGACAGGGTTTGGCTACACCTTC.

CDR3: CASSPHPGQRNTEAFF. The DNA of the CDR3 is TGTGCCAGCAGCCCCCACCCGGGACAGCGGAACACTGAAGCTTTCTTT. The chain recombines TRBV9 with TRBJ1-1, with 7 bases fitting TRBD1. Germline CDR1 SGDLS, CDR2 YYNGEE. V shed 4 bases and J 1 base; nucleotides not matched to a gene: 10. The CDR3 runs 16 residues.